This paragraph covers one T cell receptor beta chain sequence. The data originate from a study of T cell changes during pregnancy in multiple sclerosis. Measured with immunoSEQ multiplex PCR; TCRdb has only the in-frame clones, and not every one. The sample includes around 100,000 clones, more than 85% of them seen just once. Germline-derived CDR1 and CDR2 are LNHNV and YYDKDF (reference sequence). V lost 3 bases to trimming and J lost 6 bases, with 10 bases between them. The CDR3 sequence is 13 residues long. The sample in question was peripheral blood, obtained in the second trimester of pregnancy. This TCR derives from a female donor with multiple sclerosis, enrolled in a pregnancy study. This chain uses TRBV15 with TRBJ2-3; D is unclear. The CDR3 DNA is TGTGCCACCAGCAGGTCACTTGCGGATACGCAGTATTTT. Translation gives CATSRSLADTQYF.